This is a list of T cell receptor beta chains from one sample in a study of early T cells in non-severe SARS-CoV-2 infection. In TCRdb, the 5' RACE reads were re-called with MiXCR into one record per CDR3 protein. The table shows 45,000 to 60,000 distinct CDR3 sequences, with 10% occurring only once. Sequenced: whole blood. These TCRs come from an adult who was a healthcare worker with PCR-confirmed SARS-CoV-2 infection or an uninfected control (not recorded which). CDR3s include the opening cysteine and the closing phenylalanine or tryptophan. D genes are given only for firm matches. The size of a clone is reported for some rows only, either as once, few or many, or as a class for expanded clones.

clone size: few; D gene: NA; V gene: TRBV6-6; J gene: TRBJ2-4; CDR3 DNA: TGTGCCAGCAGTTGGGAAGCCAAAAACATTCAGTACTTC; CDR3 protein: CASSWEAKNIQYF
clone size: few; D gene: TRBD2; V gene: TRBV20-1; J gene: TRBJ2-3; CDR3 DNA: TGCAGTGCTAGAGACCCAGCGGGGGTCGGGGGGACAGATACGCAGTATTTT; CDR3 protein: CSARDPAGVGGTDTQYF
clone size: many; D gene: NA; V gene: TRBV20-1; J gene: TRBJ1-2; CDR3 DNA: TGCAGTGCTTCTTGGGGGGGTAACTATGGCTACACCTTC; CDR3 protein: CSASWGGNYGYTF
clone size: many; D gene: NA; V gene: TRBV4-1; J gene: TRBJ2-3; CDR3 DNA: TGCGCCAGCGGCAGCCTCCCTCGTGGCACAGATACGCAGTATTTT; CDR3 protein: CASGSLPRGTDTQYF
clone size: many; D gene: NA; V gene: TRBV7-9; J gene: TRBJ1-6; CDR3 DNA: TGTGCCAGCAGCTCACTTTGGGGGGATTCCTATAATTCACCCCTCCACTTT; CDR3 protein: CASSSLWGDSYNSPLHF
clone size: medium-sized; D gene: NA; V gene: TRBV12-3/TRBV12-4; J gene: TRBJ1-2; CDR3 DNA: TGTGCCAGCAGTTCCTGGCTCGACAGGACGAGGATCTATGGCTACACCTTC; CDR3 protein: CASSSWLDRTRIYGYTF
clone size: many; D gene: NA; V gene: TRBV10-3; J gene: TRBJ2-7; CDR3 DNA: TGTGCCATCAGTGGGGGCCGGGGCTTGTACGAGCAGTACTTC; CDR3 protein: CAISGGRGLYEQYF
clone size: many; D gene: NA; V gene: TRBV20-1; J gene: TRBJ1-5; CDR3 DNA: TGCAGTGCTAGAGATTACAAACAGGCGAATCAGCCCCAGCATTTT; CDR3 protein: CSARDYKQANQPQHF
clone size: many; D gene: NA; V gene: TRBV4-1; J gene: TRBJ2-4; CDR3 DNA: TGCGCCAGCAGCCATATGTGGCGGGCCATAGCCAAAAACATTCAGTACTTC; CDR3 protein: CASSHMWRAIAKNIQYF
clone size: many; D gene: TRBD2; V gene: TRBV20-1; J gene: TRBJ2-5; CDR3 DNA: TGCAGTGCTAGACAACATACCGAAGCGCGGGGGGAGACCCAGTACTTC; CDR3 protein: CSARQHTEARGETQYF
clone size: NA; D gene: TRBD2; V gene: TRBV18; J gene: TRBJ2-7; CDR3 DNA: TGTGCCAGCTCACCACCGGGAGCGGGAGGCGACGAGCAGTACTTC; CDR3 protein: CASSPPGAGGDEQYF
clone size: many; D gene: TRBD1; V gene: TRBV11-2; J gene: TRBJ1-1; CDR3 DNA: TGTGCCAGCAGCTTAGATCTAAGGGGGCTCAACACTGAAGCTTTCTTT; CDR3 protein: CASSLDLRGLNTEAFF
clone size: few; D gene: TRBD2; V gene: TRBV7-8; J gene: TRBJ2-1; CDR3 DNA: TGTGCCAGCAGTCGAGGGGGACTAGCGGGAACTGAGCAGTTCTTC; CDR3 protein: CASSRGGLAGTEQFF
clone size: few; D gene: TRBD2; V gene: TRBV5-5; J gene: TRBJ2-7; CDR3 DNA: TGTGCCAGCCGTCCCCGGGACTATCTTTCCTACGAGCAGTACTTC; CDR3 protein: CASRPRDYLSYEQYF
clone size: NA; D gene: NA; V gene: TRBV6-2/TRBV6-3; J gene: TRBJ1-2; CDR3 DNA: TGTGCCAGCAGAAGTGGCGGGGGCCGCACTAACTATGGCTACACCTTC; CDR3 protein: CASRSGGGRTNYGYTF
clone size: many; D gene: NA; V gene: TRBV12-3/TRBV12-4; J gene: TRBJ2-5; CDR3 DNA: TGTGCCAGCAGCCGCGGGACTCTTCAAGAGACCCAGTACTTC; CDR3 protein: CASSRGTLQETQYF
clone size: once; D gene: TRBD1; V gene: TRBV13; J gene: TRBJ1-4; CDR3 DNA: TGTGCCAGCAGCTTTCGACAGGGGGCTCAAACCGAAAAACTGTTTTTT; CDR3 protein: CASSFRQGAQTEKLFF
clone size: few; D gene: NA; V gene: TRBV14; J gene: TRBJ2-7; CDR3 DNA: TGTGCCAGCAGCCATCTACTGGGGGCTGCAAAGACCTACGAGCAGTACTTC; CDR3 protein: CASSHLLGAAKTYEQYF
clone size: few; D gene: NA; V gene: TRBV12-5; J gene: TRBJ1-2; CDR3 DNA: TGTGCTAGTGGTTTGGCCTTAACCTATGGCTACACCTTC; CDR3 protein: CASGLALTYGYTF
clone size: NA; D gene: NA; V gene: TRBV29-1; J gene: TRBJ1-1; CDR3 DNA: TGCAGCGTGGGTGTCTCTGGCACAGTGAACACTGAAGCTTTCTTT; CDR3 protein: CSVGVSGTVNTEAFF
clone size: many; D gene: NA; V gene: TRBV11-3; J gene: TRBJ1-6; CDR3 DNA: TGTGCCAGCAGCCAAGGCCGCGTGAATTCACCCCTCCACTTT; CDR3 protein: CASSQGRVNSPLHF
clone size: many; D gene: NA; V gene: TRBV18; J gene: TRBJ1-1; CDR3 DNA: TGTGCCAGCTCACCGGTGTTGGCAGGTGAAGCTTTCTTT; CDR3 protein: CASSPVLAGEAFF
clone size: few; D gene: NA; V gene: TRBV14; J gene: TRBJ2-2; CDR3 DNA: TGTGCCAGCAGCCAAGATCTTGCCGGACGGATTAACACCGGGGAGCTGTTTTTT; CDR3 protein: CASSQDLAGRINTGELFF
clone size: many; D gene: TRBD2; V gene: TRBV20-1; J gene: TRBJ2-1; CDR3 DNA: TGCAGTGCTCATCTAGCGGGTGGTGATGAGCAGTTCTTC; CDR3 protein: CSAHLAGGDEQFF
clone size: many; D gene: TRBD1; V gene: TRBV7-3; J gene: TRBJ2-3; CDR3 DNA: TGTGCCAGCAGCTTAAATTCAGGGGGAGGCACAGATACGCAGTATTTT; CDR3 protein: CASSLNSGGGTDTQYF
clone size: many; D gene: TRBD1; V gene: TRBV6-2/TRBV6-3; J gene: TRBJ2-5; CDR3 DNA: TGTGCCAGCAGTCACTATACAGGGGATCTACAAGAGACCCAGTACTTC; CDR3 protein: CASSHYTGDLQETQYF
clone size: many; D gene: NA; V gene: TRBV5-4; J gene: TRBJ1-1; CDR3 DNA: TGTGCCAGCAGGCCGGAGTGGCGGAACACTGAAGCTTTCTTT; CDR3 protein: CASRPEWRNTEAFF
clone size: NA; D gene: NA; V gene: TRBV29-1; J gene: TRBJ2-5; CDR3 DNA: TGCAGCGCCCGACCGTACCAGAACCAAGAGACCCAGTACTTC; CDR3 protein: CSARPYQNQETQYF
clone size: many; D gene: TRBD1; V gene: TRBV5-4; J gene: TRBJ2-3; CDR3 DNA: TGTGCCAGCAGCTTTACAGGGGGGACAGATACGCAGTATTTT; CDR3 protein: CASSFTGGTDTQYF